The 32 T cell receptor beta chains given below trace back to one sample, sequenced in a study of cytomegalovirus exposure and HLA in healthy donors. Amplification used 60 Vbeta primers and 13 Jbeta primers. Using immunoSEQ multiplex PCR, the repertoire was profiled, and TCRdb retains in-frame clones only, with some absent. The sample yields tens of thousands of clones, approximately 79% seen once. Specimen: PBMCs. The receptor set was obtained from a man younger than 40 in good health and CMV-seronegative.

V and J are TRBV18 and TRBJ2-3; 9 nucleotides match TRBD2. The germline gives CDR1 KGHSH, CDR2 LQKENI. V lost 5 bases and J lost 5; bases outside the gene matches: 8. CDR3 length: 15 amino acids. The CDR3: CASSSGGGALDTQYF. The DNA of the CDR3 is TGTGCCAGCTCAAGTGGCGGGGGGGCCTTAGATACGCAGTATTTT.

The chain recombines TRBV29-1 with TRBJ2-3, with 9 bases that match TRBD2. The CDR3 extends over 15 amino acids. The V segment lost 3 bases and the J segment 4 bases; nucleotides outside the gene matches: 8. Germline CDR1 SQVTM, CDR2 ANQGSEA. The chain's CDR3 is CSVDFSGGGADTQYF. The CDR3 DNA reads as TGCAGCGTTGATTTTAGCGGGGGAGGTGCAGATACGCAGTATTTT.

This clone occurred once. CDR3 DNA: TGCGCCAGCAGCCAATTCCCACAGGGAAACACCATATATTTT. It yields the protein CASSQFPQGNTIYF. The chain joins TRBV4-3 to TRBJ1-3; D gene uncertain. Trimming stripped 2 bases from V and 4 bases from J, with 9 bases between. CDR1 is LGHNA and CDR2 is YSLEER in the germline V gene. This CDR3 comprises 14 residues.

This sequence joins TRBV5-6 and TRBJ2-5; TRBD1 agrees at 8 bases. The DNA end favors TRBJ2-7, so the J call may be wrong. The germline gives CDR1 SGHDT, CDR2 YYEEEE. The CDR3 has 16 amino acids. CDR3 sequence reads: CASSSLLHRGMYEQYF. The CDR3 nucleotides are TGTGCCAGCAGCTCCCTCCTGCACAGGGGGATGTACGAGCAGTACTTC.

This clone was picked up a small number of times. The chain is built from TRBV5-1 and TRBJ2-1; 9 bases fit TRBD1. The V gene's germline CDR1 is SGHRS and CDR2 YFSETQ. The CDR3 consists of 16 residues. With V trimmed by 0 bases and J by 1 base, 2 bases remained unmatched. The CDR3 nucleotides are TGCGCCAGCAGCTTGGCAGGACAGGGGTCCTACAATGAGCAGTTCTTC. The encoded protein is CASSLAGQGSYNEQFF.

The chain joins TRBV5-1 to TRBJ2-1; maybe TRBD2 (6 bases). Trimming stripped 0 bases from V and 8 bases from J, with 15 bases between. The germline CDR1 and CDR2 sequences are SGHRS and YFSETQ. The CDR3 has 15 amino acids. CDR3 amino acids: CASSLGSGVRDEQFF. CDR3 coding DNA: TGCGCCAGCAGCTTGGGATCGGGGGTTCGGGATGAGCAGTTCTTC.

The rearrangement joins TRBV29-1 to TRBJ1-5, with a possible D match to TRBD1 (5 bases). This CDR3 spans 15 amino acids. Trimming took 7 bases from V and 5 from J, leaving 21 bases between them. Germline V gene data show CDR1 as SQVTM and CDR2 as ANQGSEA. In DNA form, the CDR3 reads TGCAGCGCCGTTGTCGTCTTCGGGGGGGATCAGCCCCAGCATTTT. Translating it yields CSAVVVFGGDQPQHF.

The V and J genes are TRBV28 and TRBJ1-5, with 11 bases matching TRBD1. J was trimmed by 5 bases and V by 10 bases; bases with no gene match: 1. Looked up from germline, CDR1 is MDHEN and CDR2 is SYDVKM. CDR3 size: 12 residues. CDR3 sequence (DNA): TGTGCCACGGGACAGGGGGATCAGCCCCAGCATTTT. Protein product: CATGQGDQPQHF. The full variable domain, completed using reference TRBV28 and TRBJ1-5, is DVKVTQSSRYLVKRTGEKVFLECVQDMDHENMFWYRQDPGLGLRLIYFSYDVKMKEKGDIPEGYSVSREKKERFSLILESASTNQTSMYLCATGQGDQPQHFGDGTRLSIL.

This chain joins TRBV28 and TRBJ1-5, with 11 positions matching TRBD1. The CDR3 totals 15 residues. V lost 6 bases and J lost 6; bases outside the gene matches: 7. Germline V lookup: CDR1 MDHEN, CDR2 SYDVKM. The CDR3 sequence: CASRSGTGGTQPQHF. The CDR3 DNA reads TGTGCCAGCAGAAGCGGGACAGGGGGGACTCAGCCCCAGCATTTT.

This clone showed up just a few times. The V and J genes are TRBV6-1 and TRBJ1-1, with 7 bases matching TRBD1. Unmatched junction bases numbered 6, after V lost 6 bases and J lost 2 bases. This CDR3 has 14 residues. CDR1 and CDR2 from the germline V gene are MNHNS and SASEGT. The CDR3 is CASRQQGLNTEAFF. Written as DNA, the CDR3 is TGTGCCAGCAGGCAACAGGGGCTAAACACTGAAGCTTTCTTT.

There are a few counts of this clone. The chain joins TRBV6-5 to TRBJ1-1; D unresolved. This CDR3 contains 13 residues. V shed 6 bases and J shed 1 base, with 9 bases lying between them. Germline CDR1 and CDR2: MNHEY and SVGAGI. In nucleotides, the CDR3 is TGTGCCAGCAGCACGAAGCCGAACACTGAAGCTTTCTTT. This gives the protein CASSTKPNTEAFF.

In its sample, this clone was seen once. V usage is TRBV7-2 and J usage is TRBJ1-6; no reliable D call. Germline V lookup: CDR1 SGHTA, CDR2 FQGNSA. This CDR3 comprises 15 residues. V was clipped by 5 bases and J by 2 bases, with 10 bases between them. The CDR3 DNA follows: TGTGCCAGCAGCATCGGACTGACCTATAATTCACCCCTCCACTTT. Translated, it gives CASSIGLTYNSPLHF.

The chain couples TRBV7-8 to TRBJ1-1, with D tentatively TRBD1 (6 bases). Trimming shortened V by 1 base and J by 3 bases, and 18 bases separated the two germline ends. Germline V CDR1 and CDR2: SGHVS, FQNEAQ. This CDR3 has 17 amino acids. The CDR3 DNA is TGTGCCAGCAGCTTAGTGGTGGGGGCGAGAGGGGACACTGAAGCTTTCTTT. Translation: CASSLVVGARGDTEAFF. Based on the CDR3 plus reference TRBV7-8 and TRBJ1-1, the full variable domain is GAGVSQSPRYKVAKRGQDVALRCDPISGHVSLFWYQQALGQGPEFLTYFQNEAQLDKSGLPSDRFFAERPEGSVSTLKIQRTQQEDSAVYLCASSLVVGARGDTEAFFGQGTRLTVV.

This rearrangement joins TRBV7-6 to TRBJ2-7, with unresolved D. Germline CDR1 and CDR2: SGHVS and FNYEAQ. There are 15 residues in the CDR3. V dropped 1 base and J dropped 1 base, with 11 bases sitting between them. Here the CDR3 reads CASSLGAESSYEQYF. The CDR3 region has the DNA TGTGCCAGCAGCTTAGGGGCAGAGAGTTCCTACGAGCAGTACTTC.

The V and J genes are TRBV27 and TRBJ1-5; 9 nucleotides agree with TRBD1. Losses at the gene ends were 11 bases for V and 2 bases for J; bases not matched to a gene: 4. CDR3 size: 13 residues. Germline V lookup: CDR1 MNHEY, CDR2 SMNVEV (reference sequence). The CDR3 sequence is CAAGTGRNQPQHF. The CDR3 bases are TGTGCCGCTGGGACAGGGCGCAATCAGCCCCAGCATTTT.

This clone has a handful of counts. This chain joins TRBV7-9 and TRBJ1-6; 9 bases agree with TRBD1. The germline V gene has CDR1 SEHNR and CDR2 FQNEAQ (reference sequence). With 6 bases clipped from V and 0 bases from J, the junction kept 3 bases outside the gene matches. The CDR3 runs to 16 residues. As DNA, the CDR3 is TGTGCCAGCAGGAACAGGGGGCACTCCTATAATTCACCCCTCCACTTT. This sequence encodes CASRNRGHSYNSPLHF.

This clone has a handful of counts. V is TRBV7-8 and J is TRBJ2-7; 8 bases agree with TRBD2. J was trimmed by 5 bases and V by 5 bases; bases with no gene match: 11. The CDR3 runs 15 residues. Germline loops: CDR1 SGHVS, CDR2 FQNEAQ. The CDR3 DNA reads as TGTGCCAGCAGCACCCCGCGGGGTAGCGGGGACGAGCAGTACTTC. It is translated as CASSTPRGSGDEQYF. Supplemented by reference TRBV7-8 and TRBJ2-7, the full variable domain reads GAGVSQSPRYKVAKRGQDVALRCDPISGHVSLFWYQQALGQGPEFLTYFQNEAQLDKSGLPSDRFFAERPEGSVSTLKIQRTQQEDSAVYLCASSTPRGSGDEQYFGPGTRLTVT.

The CDR3 protein is CASSLSAITRASSYEQYF. CDR3 DNA sequence: TGCGCCAGCAGCTTGTCCGCTATTACCAGGGCTAGCTCCTACGAGCAGTACTTC. This sequence joins TRBV5-1 and TRBJ2-7, with D perhaps TRBD1 (5 bases). The CDR3 runs to 18 residues. V was pared by 1 base and J by 0 bases, with 20 bases between. Germline V gene lookup returns CDR1 SGHRS and CDR2 YFSETQ.

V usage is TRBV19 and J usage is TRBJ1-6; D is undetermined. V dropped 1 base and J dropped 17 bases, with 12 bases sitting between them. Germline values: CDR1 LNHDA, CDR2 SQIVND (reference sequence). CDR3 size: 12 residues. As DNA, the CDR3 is TGTGCCAGTAGTATAGGAGGAACCGGAATCCACTTT. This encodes CASSIGGTGIHF. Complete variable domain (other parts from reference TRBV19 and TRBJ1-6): DGGITQSPKYLFRKEGQNVTLSCEQNLNHDAMYWYRQDPGQGLRLIYYSQIVNDFQKGDIAEGYSVSREKKESFPLTVTSAQKNPTAFYLCASSIGGTGIHFGNGTRLTVT.

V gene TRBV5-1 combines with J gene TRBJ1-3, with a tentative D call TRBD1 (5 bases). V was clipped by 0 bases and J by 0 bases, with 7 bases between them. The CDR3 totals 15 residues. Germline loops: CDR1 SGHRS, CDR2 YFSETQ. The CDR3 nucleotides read TGCGCCAGCAGCTTGGGGGGCCTCTCTGGAAACACCATATATTTT. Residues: CASSLGGLSGNTIYF.

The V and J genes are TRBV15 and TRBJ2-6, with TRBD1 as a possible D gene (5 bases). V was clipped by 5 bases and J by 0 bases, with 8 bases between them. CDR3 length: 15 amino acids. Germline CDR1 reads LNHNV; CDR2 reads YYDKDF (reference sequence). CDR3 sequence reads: CATSLDSSGANVLTF. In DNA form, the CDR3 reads TGTGCCACCAGCCTAGACAGCTCTGGGGCCAACGTCCTGACTTTC. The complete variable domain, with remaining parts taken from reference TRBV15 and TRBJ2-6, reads DAMVIQNPRYQVTQFGKPVTLSCSQTLNHNVMYWYQQKSSQAPKLLFHYYDKDFNNEADTPDNFQSRRPNTSFCFLDIRSPGLGDTAMYLCATSLDSSGANVLTFGAGSRLTVL.

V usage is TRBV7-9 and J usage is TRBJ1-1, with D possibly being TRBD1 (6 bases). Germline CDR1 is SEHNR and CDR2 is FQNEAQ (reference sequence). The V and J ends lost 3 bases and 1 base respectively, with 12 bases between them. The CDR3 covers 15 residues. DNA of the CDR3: TGTGCCAGCAGCTTGCGAACAGGGACGAACACTGAAGCTTTCTTT. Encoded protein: CASSLRTGTNTEAFF.

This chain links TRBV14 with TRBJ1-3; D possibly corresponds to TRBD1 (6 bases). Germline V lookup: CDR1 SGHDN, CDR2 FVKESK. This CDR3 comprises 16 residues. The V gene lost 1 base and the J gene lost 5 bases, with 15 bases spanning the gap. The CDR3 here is CASSQVAQGLRNTIYF. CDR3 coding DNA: TGTGCCAGCAGCCAAGTAGCACAGGGACTAAGAAACACCATATATTTT.

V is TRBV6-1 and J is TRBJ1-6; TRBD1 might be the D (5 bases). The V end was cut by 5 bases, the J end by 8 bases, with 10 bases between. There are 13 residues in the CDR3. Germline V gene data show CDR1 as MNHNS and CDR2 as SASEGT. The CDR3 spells CASSQGRDSPLHF. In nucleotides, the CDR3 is TGTGCCAGCAGTCAGGGTAGGGATTCACCCCTCCACTTT.

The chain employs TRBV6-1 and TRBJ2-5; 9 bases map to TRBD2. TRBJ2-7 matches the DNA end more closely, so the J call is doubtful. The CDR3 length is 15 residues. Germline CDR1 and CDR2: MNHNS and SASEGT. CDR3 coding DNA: TGTGCCAGCAGTGAACGAACTAGCGGGCCCTACGAGCAGTACTTC. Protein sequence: CASSERTSGPYEQYF.

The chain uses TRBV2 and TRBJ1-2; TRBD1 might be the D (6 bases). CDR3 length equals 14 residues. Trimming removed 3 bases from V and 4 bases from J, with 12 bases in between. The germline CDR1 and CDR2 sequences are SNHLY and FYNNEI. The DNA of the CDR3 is TGTGCCAGCAGTGAGGCAGGGGTAGTCTATGGCTACACCTTC. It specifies CASSEAGVVYGYTF.

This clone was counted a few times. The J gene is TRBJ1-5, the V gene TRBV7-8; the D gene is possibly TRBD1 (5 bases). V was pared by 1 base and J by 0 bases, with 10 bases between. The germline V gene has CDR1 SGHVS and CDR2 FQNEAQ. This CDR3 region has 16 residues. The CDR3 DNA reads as TGTGCCAGCAGCTTAGTTGGGGGGAATAGCAATCAGCCCCAGCATTTT. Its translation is CASSLVGGNSNQPQHF. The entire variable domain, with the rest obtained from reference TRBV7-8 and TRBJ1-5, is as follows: GAGVSQSPRYKVAKRGQDVALRCDPISGHVSLFWYQQALGQGPEFLTYFQNEAQLDKSGLPSDRFFAERPEGSVSTLKIQRTQQEDSAVYLCASSLVGGNSNQPQHFGDGTRLSIL.

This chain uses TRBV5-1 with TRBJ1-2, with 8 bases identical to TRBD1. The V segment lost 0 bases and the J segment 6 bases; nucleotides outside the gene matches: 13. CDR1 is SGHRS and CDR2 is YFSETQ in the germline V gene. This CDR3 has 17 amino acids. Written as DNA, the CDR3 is TGCGCCAGCAGCTTGGGCCGACAGGGGAAAGAATTGGATGGCTACACCTTC. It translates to CASSLGRQGKELDGYTF.

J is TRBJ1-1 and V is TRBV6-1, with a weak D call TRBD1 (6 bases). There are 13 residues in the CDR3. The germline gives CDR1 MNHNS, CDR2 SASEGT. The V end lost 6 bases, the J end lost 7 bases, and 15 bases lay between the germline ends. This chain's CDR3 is CASRKGEYGEAFF. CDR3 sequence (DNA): TGTGCCAGCAGGAAGGGGGAATACGGTGAAGCTTTCTTT.

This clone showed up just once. The CDR3 bases are TGTGCCAGCAGCGTAGTCGGGAATGACGAGCAGTACTTC. Its protein is CASSVVGNDEQYF. This chain uses TRBV9 with TRBJ2-7; maybe TRBD2 (5 bases). CDR3 length: 13 amino acids. Germline loops: CDR1 SGDLS, CDR2 YYNGEE. The V gene lost 0 bases and the J gene lost 5 bases, with 9 bases spanning the gap.

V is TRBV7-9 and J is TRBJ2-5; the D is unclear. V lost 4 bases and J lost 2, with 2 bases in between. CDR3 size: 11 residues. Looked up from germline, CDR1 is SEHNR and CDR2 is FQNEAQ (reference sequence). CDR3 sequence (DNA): TGTGCCAGCAGCTCGCAAGAGACCCAGTACTTC. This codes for CASSSQETQYF.

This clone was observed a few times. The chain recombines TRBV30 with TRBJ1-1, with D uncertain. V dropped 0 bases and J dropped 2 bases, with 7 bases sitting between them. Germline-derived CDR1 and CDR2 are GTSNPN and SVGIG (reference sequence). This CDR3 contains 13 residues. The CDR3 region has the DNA TGTGCCTGGAGTGTACAGAGAAACACTGAAGCTTTCTTT. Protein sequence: CAWSVQRNTEAFF.